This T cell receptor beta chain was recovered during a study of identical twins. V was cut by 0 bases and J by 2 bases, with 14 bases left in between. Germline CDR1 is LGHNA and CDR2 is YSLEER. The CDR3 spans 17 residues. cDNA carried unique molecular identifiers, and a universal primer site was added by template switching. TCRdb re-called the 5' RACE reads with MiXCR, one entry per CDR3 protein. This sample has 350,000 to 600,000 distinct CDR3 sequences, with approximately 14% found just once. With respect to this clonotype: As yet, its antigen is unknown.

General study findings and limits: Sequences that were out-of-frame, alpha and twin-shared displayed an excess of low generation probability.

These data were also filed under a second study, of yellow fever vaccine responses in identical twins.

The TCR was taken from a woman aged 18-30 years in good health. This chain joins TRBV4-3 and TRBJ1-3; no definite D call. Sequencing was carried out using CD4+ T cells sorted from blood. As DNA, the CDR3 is TGCGCCAGCAGCCAAGATGCTCCAGCGATACCTGGAAACACCATATATTTT. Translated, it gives CASSQDAPAIPGNTIYF.